These 8 T cell receptor beta chains came from one sample sequenced in a study of post-analysis software for immune sequencing data. Presence of unique molecular identifiers characterized the TCR beta cDNA libraries. TCRdb fed the PCR reads into MiXCR, producing one record per CDR3 protein. The sample has roughly 570,000 distinct CDR3 sequences; around 31% are singletons. Their target antigens are unknown. Study-level findings and limits: Roughly 5 TRBV segments were significantly more frequent in patients than in controls. TRBV5-6, TRBV5-1 and TRBV20-1 were among these segments.

The sequencing input was blood. The receptors shown here come from a girl under 18 with multiple sclerosis.

There are a few counts of this clonotype. This chain's CDR3 is CASSPVQLANYGYTF. CDR3 in DNA: TGTGCCAGCAGCCCAGTGCAATTAGCTAACTATGGCTACACCTTC. The V gene is TRBV7-8, the J gene TRBJ1-2, with no clear D. Germline lookup yields CDR1 SGHVS and CDR2 FQNEAQ. V dropped 5 bases and J dropped 0 bases, with 13 bases sitting between them. The CDR3 consists of 15 residues.

This clonotype has a handful of counts. V gene TRBV9 combines with J gene TRBJ2-1, with D possibly matching TRBD2 (6 bases). Germline V gives CDR1 SGDLS, CDR2 YYNGEE. The CDR3 has 16 residues. The V and J ends lost 4 bases and 3 bases respectively, with 17 bases between them. In DNA form, the CDR3 reads TGTGCCAGCAGCCCGGGACTCTCCGACTTCTACAATGAGCAGTTCTTC. Translated, it gives CASSPGLSDFYNEQFF.

In this sample, this clonotype turned up a few times. In DNA form, the CDR3 reads TGTGCCAGCAGCGGGATCCCAGGACCAGATCAGCCCCAGCATTTT. Translation gives CASSGIPGPDQPQHF. The chain has TRBV9 and TRBJ1-5; no clear D gene. V was shortened by 3 bases and J by 5 bases, with 15 bases between the two germline ends. The V gene's germline CDR1 is SGDLS and CDR2 YYNGEE. This CDR3 is 15 amino acids long.

The CDR3 nucleotides read TGTGCCAGCAGTGTTGGGGGGCAGTCTGAAGCTTTCTTT. Translation: CASSVGGQSEAFF. The chain recombines TRBV25-1 with TRBJ1-1; tentatively, D is TRBD1 (6 bases). This CDR3 is built from 13 residues. The V gene lost 4 bases and the J gene lost 6 bases, with 12 bases spanning the gap. Looked up from germline, CDR1 is MGHDK and CDR2 is SYGVNS.

The chain couples TRBV7-9 to TRBJ2-2; 9 bases agree with TRBD2. Germline V gives CDR1 SEHNR, CDR2 FQNEAQ (reference sequence). Trimming removed 5 bases from V and 1 base from J; junction bases left unmatched: 11. This CDR3 region has 18 residues. Written as DNA, the CDR3 is TGTGCCAGCAGCCCTCTAGCGGGGACGCACGGGAACACCGGGGAGCTGTTTTTT. This codes for CASSPLAGTHGNTGELFF.

Comment on this clonotype: The junction departs from the called germline gene at one end, perhaps through a read error. This chain uses TRBV29-1 with TRBJ2-2, with D maybe TRBD2 (5 bases). This CDR3 spans 13 amino acids. Germline V gives CDR1 SQVTM, CDR2 ANQGSEA. CDR3 DNA: TGCAGCGTTGATTCCCTGAACACCGGGGAGCGGTTTTTT. Protein: CSVDSLNTGERFF.

Turning to this clonotype: Germline and junction disagree at one end, which may indicate a read error. The chain uses TRBV6-6 and TRBJ1-6, with no clear D. Per the germline V gene, CDR1 is MNHNY and CDR2 is SVGAGI (reference sequence). The CDR3 extends over 15 amino acids. The CDR3 protein is CASSYVRVDNSPPHF. As DNA, the CDR3 is TGTGCCAGCAGTTACGTGAGGGTGGATAATTCGCCCCCCCACTTT.

The sample holds many counts of this clonotype. J is TRBJ2-5 and V is TRBV4-1; D remains ambiguous. V lost 1 base to trimming and J lost 7 bases, with 13 bases between them. Germline V gives CDR1 MGHRA, CDR2 YSYEKL. The CDR3 extends over 14 amino acids. The CDR3 loop is CASSQVSYRGTQYF. CDR3 in DNA: TGCGCCAGCAGCCAAGTGTCCTACCGTGGGACCCAGTACTTC.